The 8 T cell receptor beta chains presented below share a single source sample, sequenced in a study of cytomegalovirus exposure and HLA in healthy donors. PCR was performed using 60 Vbeta and 13 Jbeta primers. Method: immunoSEQ multiplex PCR; TCRdb's copy keeps in-frame clones and lacks some. The table shows approximately 100,000 clones, with under 80% occurring only once. The material sequenced was PBMCs. These TCRs come from a woman aged 50 to 65 in good health and CMV-seropositive.

This clone showed up just a few times. The chain is built from TRBV12-5 and TRBJ2-5; 15 nucleotides agree with TRBD2. J lost 4 bases, V lost 9 bases, and 15 bases had no gene match. CDR3 length: 18 amino acids. Per the germline V gene, CDR1 is LGHNT and CDR2 is FRNRAP. DNA for the CDR3: TGTGCTAGCCCACTACGGACTAGCGGGGGGGCGAGTGGAGAGACCCAGTACTTC. It translates to CASPLRTSGGASGETQYF.

CDR3 sequence (DNA): TGTGCCGTTCGGGCGGGGGGTCCCTACAATGAGCAGTTCTTC. This encodes CAVRAGGPYNEQFF. V is TRBV27 and J is TRBJ2-1; TRBD2 matches 8 bases. CDR1 MNHEY and CDR2 SMNVEV come from the germline V gene (reference sequence). The V segment lost 11 bases and the J segment 2 bases; nucleotides outside the gene matches: 8. CDR3 length: 14 residues.

The V gene is TRBV18, the J gene TRBJ2-7; D may be TRBD2 (6 bases). Germline CDR1 and CDR2: KGHSH and LQKENI. The V gene lost 2 bases and the J gene lost 2 bases, with 13 bases spanning the gap. The length of the CDR3 is 15 residues. DNA for the CDR3: TGTGCCAGCTCACCATCTAATAGCGGCACCTACGAGCAGTACTTC. This codes for CASSPSNSGTYEQYF. Using reference TRBV18 and TRBJ2-7 for the parts outside the CDR3, the full variable domain is NAGVMQNPRHLVRRRGQEARLRCSPMKGHSHVYWYRQLPEEGLKFMVYLQKENIIDESGMPKERFSAEFPKEGPSILRIQQVVRGDSAAYFCASSPSNSGTYEQYFGPGTRLTVT.

The rearrangement joins TRBV9 to TRBJ1-5; unclear D gene. This CDR3 region has 16 residues. The V and J ends lost 1 base and 3 bases respectively, with 14 bases between them. Germline lookup yields CDR1 SGDLS and CDR2 YYNGEE. CDR3 DNA: TGTGCCAGCAGCGTACAAGGGAGGCCGACCAATCAGCCCCAGCATTTT. Translation: CASSVQGRPTNQPQHF.

This clone was observed a few times. This chain connects TRBV30 to TRBJ2-7, with a weak D call TRBD2 (5 bases). CDR1 is GTSNPN and CDR2 is SVGIG in the germline V gene (reference sequence). This CDR3 is built from 15 residues. V was trimmed by 2 bases and J by 0 bases, leaving 14 bases between them. Written as DNA, the CDR3 is TGTGCCTGGAGTAACGAGCGGACGAGCTCCTACGAGCAGTACTTC. Encoded protein: CAWSNERTSSYEQYF.

This clone was seen more than once but under ten times. The chain combines TRBV6-5 with TRBJ2-4; D gene unclear. The CDR3 contains 13 residues. The V gene lost 0 bases and the J gene lost 8 bases, with 8 bases spanning the gap. CDR1 is MNHEY and CDR2 is SVGAGI in the germline V gene. The CDR3 sequence: CASSYSGEDIQYF. DNA for the CDR3: TGTGCCAGCAGTTACTCGGGCGAAGACATTCAGTACTTC.

The rearrangement links TRBV7-6 to TRBJ1-1; a possible D gene is TRBD1 (5 bases). The length of the CDR3 is 14 residues. The V gene lost 1 base and the J gene lost 1 base, with 7 bases spanning the gap. The germline V gene encodes CDR1 SGHVS and CDR2 FNYEAQ. The CDR3 spells CASSLGDRNTEAFF. The DNA of the CDR3 is TGTGCCAGCAGCTTAGGAGACAGGAACACTGAAGCTTTCTTT.

The chain employs TRBV6-5 and TRBJ2-5, with D tentatively TRBD2 (6 bases). Trimming shortened V by 4 bases and J by 5 bases, and 20 bases separated the two germline ends. The CDR3 consists of 16 residues. Germline loops: CDR1 MNHEY, CDR2 SVGAGI. In DNA, the CDR3 is TGTGCCAGCAGTTCGGGCCCGGCGGGGAGGTGGGAGACCCAGTACTTC. Translating gives CASSSGPAGRWETQYF.